This T cell receptor (beta chain) is drawn from a study of cytomegalovirus exposure and HLA in healthy donors. Overall study context: Some 85 million unique TCRs from HLA-typed donors were held in an early data release. There were some 400 genotyped donors. Of these, roughly 82% fell in the genetic ancestry cluster associated with self-reported Caucasian donors.

Germline CDR1 reads MNHEY; CDR2 reads SVGAGI. The CDR3 is 12 amino acids. Deletions cut 6 bases from V and 4 bases from J, with 6 bases between. Study-level findings and limits: V- and J-gene trimming of TCR beta was linked (in a later analysis) to a missense DCLRE1C variant. By a later analysis, the bulk of CMV-associated TCR beta chains appeared HLA-restricted.

A word on this clone: Its antigen is as yet unknown.

PCR involved 60 Vbeta and 13 Jbeta primers. Profiling relied on immunoSEQ multiplex PCR, and the TCRdb table lists in-frame clones only, not all of them. Altogether 150,000 to 200,000 clones are present, over 70% being singletons, with the ten largest covering approximately 1.5%. The source material was PBMCs. The rearrangement joins TRBV6-5 to TRBJ2-2; D gene unclear. The TCR was taken from a woman in her twenties or thirties in good health and CMV-seronegative. The CDR3 loop is CASRSVTGELFF. The CDR3 nucleotides read TGTGCCAGCAGATCTGTCACCGGGGAGCTGTTTTTT.